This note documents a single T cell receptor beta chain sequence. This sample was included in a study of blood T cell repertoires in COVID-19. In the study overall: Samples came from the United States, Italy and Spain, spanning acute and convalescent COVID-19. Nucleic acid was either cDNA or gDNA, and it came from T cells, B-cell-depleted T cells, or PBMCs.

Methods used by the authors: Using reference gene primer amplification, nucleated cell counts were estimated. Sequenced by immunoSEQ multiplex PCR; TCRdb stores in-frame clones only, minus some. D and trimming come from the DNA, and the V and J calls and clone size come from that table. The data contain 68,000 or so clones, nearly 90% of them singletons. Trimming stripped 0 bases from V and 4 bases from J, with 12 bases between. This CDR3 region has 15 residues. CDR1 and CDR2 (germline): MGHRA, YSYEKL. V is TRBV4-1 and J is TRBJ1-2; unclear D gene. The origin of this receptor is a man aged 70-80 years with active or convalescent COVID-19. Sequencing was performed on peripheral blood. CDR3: CASSQDYLVSYGYTF. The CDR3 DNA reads TGCGCCAGCAGCCAAGATTATTTGGTTAGCTATGGCTACACCTTC.